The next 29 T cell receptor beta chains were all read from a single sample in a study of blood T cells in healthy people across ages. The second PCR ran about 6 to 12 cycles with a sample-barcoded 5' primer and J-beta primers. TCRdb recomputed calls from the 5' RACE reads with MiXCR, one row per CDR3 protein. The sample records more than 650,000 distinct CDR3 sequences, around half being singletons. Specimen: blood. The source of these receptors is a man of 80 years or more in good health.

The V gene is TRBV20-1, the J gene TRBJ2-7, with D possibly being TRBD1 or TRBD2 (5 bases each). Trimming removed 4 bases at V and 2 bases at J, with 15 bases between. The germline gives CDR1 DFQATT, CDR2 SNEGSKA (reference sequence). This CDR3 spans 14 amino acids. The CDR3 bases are TGCAGTGCTATTGAGGGGACGCTTCCCTACGAGCAGTACTTC. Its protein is CSAIEGTLPYEQYF.

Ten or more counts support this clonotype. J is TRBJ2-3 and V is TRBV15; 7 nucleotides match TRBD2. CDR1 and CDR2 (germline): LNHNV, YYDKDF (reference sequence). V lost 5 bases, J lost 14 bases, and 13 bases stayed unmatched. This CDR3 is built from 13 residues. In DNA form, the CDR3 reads TGTGCCACCAGCCCGGGGAGGGCCAGATACGCGTATTTT. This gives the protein CATSPGRARYAYF.

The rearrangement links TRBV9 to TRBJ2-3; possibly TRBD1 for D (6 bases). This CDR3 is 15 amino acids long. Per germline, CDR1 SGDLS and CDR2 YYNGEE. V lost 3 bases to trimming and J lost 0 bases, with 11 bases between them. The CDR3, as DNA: TGTGCCAGCAGCGCACTGGGGGCCAGCACAGATACGCAGTATTTT. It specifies CASSALGASTDTQYF.

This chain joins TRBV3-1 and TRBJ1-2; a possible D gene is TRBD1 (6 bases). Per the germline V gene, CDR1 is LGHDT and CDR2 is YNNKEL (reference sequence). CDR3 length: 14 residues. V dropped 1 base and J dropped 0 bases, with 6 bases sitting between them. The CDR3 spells CASSQGTANYGYTF. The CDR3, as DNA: TGTGCCAGCAGCCAAGGGACAGCTAACTATGGCTACACCTTC.

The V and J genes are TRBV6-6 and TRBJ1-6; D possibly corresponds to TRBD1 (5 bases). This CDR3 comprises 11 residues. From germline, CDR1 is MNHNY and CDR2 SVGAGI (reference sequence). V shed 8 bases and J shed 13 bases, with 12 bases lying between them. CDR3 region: CASATGAPLHF. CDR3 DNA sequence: TGTGCCAGCGCCACAGGAGCCCCCCTCCACTTT.

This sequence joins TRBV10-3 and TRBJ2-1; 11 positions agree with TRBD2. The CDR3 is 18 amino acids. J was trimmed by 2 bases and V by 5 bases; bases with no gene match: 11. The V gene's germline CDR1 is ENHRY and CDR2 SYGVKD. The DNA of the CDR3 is TGTGCCATCAGTCGAATGCCACCGGGACTAGCGGCCTACAATGAGCAGTTCTTC. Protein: CAISRMPPGLAAYNEQFF.

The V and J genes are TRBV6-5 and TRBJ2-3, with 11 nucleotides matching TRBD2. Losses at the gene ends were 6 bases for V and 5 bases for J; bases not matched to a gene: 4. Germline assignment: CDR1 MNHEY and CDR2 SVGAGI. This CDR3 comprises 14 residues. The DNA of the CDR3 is TGTGCCAGCAGGAGACTAGCGGGAAGAGATACGCAGTATTTT. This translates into CASRRLAGRDTQYF.

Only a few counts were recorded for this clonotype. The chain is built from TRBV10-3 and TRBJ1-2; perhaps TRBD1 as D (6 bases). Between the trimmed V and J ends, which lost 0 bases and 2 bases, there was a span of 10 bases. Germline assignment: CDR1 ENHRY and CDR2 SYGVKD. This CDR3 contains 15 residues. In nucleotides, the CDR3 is TGTGCCATCAGTGAGTCGGACAGCCTAAACTATGGCTACACCTTC. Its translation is CAISESDSLNYGYTF.

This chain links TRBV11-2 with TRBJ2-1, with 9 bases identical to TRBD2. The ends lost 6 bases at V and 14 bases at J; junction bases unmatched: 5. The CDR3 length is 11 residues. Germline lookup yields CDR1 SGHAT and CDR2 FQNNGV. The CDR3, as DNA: TGTGCCAGCAGTTTGATAGCGGGAGAGTTCTTC. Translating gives CASSLIAGEFF.

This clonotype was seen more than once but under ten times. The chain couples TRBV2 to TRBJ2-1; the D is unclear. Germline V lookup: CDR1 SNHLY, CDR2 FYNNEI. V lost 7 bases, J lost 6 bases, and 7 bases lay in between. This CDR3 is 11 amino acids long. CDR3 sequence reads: CASISVNEQFF. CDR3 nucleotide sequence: TGTGCCAGCATCTCAGTCAATGAGCAGTTCTTC.

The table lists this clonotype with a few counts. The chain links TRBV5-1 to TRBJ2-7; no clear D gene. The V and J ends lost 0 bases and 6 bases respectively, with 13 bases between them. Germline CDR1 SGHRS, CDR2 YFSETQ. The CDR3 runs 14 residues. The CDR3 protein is CASSLALALGEQYF. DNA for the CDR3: TGCGCCAGCAGCTTGGCACTGGCCCTCGGCGAGCAGTACTTC.

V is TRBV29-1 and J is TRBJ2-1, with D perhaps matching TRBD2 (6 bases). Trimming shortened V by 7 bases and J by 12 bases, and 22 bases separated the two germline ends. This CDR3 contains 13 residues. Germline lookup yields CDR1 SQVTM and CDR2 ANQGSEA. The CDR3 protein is CSAASDMYRAQFF. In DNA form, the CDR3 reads TGCAGCGCTGCTAGCGATATGTATCGGGCGCAGTTCTTC.

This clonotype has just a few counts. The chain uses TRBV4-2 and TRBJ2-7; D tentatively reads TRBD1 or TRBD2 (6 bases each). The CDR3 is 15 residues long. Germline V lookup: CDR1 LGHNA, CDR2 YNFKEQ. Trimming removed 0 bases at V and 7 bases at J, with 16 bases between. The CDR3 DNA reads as TGTGCCAGCAGCCAAGATTGGGGGGCTTTGGGGGAGCAGTACTTC. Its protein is CASSQDWGALGEQYF.

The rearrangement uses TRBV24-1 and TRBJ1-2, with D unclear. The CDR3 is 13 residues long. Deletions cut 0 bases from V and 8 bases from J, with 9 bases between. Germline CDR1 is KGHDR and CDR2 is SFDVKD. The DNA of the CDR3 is TGTGCCACCAGTGATTTGCAGAGGCACGGCTACACCTTC. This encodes CATSDLQRHGYTF.

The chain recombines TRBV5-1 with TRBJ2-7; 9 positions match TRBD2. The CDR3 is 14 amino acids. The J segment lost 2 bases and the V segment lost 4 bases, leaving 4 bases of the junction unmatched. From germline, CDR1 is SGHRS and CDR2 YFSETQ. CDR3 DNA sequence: TGCGCCAGCAGCACTAGCGGGCTGACCTACGAGCAGTACTTC. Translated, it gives CASSTSGLTYEQYF.

The CDR3 DNA reads as TGCGCCAGCAGCGCGGGACTAGCGGGAGGGCCCGGCCATGAGCAGTTCTTC. Translating it yields CASSAGLAGGPGHEQFF. The chain has TRBV5-1 and TRBJ2-1; 16 bases agree with TRBD2. Per the germline V gene, CDR1 is SGHRS and CDR2 is YFSETQ. V lost 4 bases to trimming and J lost 8 bases; unmatched junction nucleotides: 9. The CDR3 extends over 17 amino acids.

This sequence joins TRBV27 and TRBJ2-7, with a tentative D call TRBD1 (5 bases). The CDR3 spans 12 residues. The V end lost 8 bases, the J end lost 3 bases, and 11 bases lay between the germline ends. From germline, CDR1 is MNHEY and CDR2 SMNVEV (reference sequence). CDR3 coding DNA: TGTGCCAGCGGGTACAGGTTCTACGAGCAGTACTTC. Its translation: CASGYRFYEQYF.

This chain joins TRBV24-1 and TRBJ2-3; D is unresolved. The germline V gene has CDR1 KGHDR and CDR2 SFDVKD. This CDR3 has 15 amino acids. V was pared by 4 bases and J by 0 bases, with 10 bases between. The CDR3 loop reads CATSEGRSSTDTQYF. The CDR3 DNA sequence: TGTGCCACCAGTGAGGGCAGATCTAGCACAGATACGCAGTATTTT.

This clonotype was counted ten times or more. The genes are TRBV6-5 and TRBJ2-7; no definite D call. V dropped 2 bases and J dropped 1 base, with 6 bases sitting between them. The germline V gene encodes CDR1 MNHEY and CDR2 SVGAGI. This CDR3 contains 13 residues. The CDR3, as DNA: TGTGCCAGCAGTTACGAACCGTCCTACGAGCAGTACTTC. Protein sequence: CASSYEPSYEQYF.

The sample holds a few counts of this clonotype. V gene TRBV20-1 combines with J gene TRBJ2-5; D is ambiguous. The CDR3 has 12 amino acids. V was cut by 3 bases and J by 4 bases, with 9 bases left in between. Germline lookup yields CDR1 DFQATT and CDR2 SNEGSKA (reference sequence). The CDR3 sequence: CSARNDRETQYF. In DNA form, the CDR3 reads TGCAGTGCTAGGAATGATCGAGAGACCCAGTACTTC.

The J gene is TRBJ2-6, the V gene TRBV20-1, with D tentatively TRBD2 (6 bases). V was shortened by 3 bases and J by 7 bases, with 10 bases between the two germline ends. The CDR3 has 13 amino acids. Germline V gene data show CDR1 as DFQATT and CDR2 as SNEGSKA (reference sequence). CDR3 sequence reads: CSASTGGANVLTF. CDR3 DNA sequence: TGCAGTGCTAGTACCGGGGGTGCCAACGTCCTGACTTTC.

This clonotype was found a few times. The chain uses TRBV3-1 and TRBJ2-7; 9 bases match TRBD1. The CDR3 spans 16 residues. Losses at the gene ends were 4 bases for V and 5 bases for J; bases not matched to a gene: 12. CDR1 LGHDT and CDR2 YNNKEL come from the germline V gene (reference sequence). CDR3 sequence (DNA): TGTGCCAGCAGCCTCCCCTCCGGGACAGGGCGCCACGAGCAGTACTTC. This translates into CASSLPSGTGRHEQYF.

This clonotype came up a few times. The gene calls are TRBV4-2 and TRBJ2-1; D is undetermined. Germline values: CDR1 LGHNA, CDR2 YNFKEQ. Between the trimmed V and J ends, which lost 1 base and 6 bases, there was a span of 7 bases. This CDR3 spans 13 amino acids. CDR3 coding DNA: TGTGCCAGCAGCCAAGGGACGGGCAATGAGCAGTTCTTC. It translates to CASSQGTGNEQFF.

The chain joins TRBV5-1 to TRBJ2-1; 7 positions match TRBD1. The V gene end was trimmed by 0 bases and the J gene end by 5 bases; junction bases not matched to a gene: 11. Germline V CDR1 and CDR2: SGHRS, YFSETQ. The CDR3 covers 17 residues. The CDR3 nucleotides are TGCGCCAGCAGCTTGGGCCCCCGCAGGGGGAATAACAATGAGCAGTTCTTC. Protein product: CASSLGPRRGNNNEQFF.

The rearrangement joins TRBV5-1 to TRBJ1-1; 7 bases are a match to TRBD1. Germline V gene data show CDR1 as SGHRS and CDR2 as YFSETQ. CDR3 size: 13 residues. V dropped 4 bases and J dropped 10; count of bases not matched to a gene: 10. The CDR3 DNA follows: TGCGCCAGCAGCCCCGACAGGGAGCGGGGAGCTTTCTTT. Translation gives CASSPDRERGAFF.

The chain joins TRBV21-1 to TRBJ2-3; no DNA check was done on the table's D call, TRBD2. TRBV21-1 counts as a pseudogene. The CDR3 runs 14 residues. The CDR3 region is CASSIGLGHRYAYF. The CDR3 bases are TGTGCCAGCAGCATCGGACTAGGGCACAGATACGCGTATTTT.

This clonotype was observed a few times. CDR3 in DNA: TGTGCCATCAGCCCCTCGGGGGTAGGCGGTAATCAGCCCCAGCATTTT. Translation gives CAISPSGVGGNQPQHF. The rearrangement uses TRBV10-3 and TRBJ1-5; D is perhaps TRBD1 (5 bases). Trimming took off 6 bases at V and 4 bases at J, with 19 bases between the two ends. Germline V gene sequence: CDR1 ENHRY, CDR2 SYGVKD. CDR3 length: 16 amino acids.

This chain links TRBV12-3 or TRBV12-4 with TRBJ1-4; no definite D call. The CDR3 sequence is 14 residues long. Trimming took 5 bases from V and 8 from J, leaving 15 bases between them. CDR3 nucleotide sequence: TGTGCCAGCAGTCCCAAGGTCCCCGAGGAAAAACTGTTTTTT. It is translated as CASSPKVPEEKLFF.

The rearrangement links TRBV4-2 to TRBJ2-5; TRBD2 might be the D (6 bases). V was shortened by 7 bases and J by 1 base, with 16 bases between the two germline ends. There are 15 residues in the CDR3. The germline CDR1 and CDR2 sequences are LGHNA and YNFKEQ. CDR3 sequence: CASTKTSSSQETQYF. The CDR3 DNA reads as TGTGCCAGCACCAAGACTAGTTCTAGCCAAGAGACCCAGTACTTC.